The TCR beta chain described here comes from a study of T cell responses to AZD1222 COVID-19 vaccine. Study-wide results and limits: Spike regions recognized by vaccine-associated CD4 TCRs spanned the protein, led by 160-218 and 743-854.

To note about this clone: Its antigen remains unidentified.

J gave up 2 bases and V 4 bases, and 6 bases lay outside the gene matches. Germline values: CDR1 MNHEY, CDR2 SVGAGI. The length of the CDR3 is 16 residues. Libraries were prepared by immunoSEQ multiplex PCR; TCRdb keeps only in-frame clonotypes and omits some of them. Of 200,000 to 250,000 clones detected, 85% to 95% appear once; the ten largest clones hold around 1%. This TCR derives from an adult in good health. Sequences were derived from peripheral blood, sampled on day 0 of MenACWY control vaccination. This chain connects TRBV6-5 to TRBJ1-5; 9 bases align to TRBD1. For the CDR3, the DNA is TGTGCCAGCAGTTCTTCACAGGGGGCCCGCAATCAGCCCCAGCATTTT. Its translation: CASSSSQGARNQPQHF.